Following are 15 T cell receptor beta chains from one sample sequenced in a study of CD8 T cells in ankylosing spondylitis. TCRdb re-derived calls from the 5' RACE reads in MiXCR, one entry per CDR3 protein. The sample has 200,000 to 250,000 distinct CDR3 sequences, about 10% seen once. Sequencing was carried out using blood, either unsorted or a sorted T cell fraction (not recorded which). These receptors were obtained from a male donor with ankylosing spondylitis or in good health (not recorded which).

V usage is TRBV28 and J usage is TRBJ2-6; 7 bases match TRBD1. Germline assignment: CDR1 MDHEN and CDR2 SYDVKM. This CDR3 has 16 residues. J gave up 1 base and V 7 bases, and 7 bases lay outside the gene matches. The CDR3 sequence is CASNGDSLSGANVLTF. The CDR3 DNA reads as TGTGCCAGCAATGGGGACAGCCTTTCTGGGGCCAACGTCCTGACTTTC.

For the CDR3, the DNA is TGTGCCAGCAGCGTCGATTTGAGGTGGGATTCACCCCTCCACTTT. It codes for CASSVDLRWDSPLHF. The chain is built from TRBV9 and TRBJ1-6; D gene uncertain. V was cut by 2 bases and J by 8 bases, with 14 bases left in between. This CDR3 is built from 15 residues. Germline-derived CDR1 and CDR2 are SGDLS and YYNGEE.

This clonotype came up many times. CDR3 sequence (DNA): TGTGCCAGCAGGTACCAACAGGGGGAAAGCAATCAGCCCCAGCATTTT. This translates into CASRYQQGESNQPQHF. The chain is built from TRBV12-3 or TRBV12-4 and TRBJ1-5; 8 bases line up with TRBD1. Trimming took 6 bases from V and 1 from J; bases not matched to a gene: 8. The CDR3 is 16 amino acids.

This clonotype has a count of ten or more. The genes are TRBV5-1 and TRBJ1-6; possible D gene TRBD1, 5 bases. The CDR3 runs to 16 residues. The V and J ends lost 0 bases and 0 bases respectively, with 7 bases between them. Germline V gene data show CDR1 as SGHRS and CDR2 as YFSETQ. CDR3 sequence (DNA): TGCGCCAGCAGCTTGGGACAGTACTCCTATAATTCACCCCTCCACTTT. This codes for CASSLGQYSYNSPLHF.

The table lists this clonotype with many counts. V usage is TRBV7-8 and J usage is TRBJ2-6; D tentatively fits TRBD1 or TRBD2 (5 bases each). Germline lookup yields CDR1 SGHVS and CDR2 FQNEAQ. Trimming stripped 8 bases from V and 4 bases from J, with 18 bases between. CDR3 length equals 16 residues. The CDR3 spells CASDPGAIAGANVLTF. The CDR3 coding sequence is TGTGCCAGCGACCCCGGGGCAATAGCAGGGGCCAACGTCCTGACTTTC.

This clonotype was seen a few times. The rearrangement links TRBV7-2 to TRBJ1-4; weak D call: TRBD1 (6 bases). There are 16 residues in the CDR3. Trimming cost V 5 bases and J 5 bases, with 18 bases left between them. Germline V gene sequence: CDR1 SGHTA, CDR2 FQGNSA. CDR3 nucleotide sequence: TGTGCCAGCAGCCAATATGGGGGGGCGACCAATGAAAAACTGTTTTTT. This codes for CASSQYGGATNEKLFF.

This clonotype was seen repeatedly, ten times or more. Compared with germline, one end of the junction differs, possibly owing to a read error. Here the CDR3 reads CATSDPLGSTDTQYF. In DNA form, the CDR3 reads TGTGCCACCAGTGACCCCCTAGGCAGCACTGATACGCAGTATTTT. V and J are TRBV24-1 and TRBJ2-3; D is uncertain. Germline CDR1 KGHDR, CDR2 SFDVKD. The CDR3 covers 15 residues.

This chain uses TRBV5-1 with TRBJ2-7, with TRBD1 as a possible D gene (6 bases). Trimming stripped 3 bases from V and 8 bases from J, with 21 bases between. The CDR3 is 15 amino acids. CDR1 and CDR2 (germline): SGHRS, YFSETQ. CDR3 sequence: CASSSTSQGSDKQYF. The DNA of the CDR3 is TGCGCCAGCAGCTCAACCTCACAGGGATCGGACAAGCAGTACTTC.

The V gene is TRBV5-6, the J gene TRBJ1-5; D is perhaps TRBD1 (6 bases). The germline V gene has CDR1 SGHDT and CDR2 YYEEEE. V shed 2 bases and J shed 5 bases, with 14 bases lying between them. The CDR3 loop spans 15 amino acids. Written as DNA, the CDR3 is TGTGCCAGCAGCTTATCCGGGGGCGGCTATCAGCCCCAGCATTTT. Translating it yields CASSLSGGGYQPQHF.

In this sample, this clonotype turned up many times. The CDR3 loop is CASSLEGTGVSGYTF. The CDR3 nucleotides are TGTGCCAGCAGCTTAGAGGGGACAGGAGTAAGTGGCTACACCTTC. The chain is built from TRBV7-3 and TRBJ1-2, with 8 bases lining up with TRBD1. The CDR3 has 15 amino acids. The germline V gene encodes CDR1 SGHTA and CDR2 FQGTGA. With 2 bases clipped from V and 7 bases from J, the junction kept 9 bases outside the gene matches.

This clonotype has ten or more counts. The chain joins TRBV5-1 to TRBJ2-5; a possible D gene is TRBD2 (6 bases). The CDR3 runs to 15 residues. Trimming pared 0 bases from V and 1 base from J, leaving 10 bases between. Per germline, CDR1 SGHRS and CDR2 YFSETQ. CDR3 sequence (DNA): TGCGCCAGCAGCTTGGGCGGGGTATCCCAAGAGACCCAGTACTTC. This sequence encodes CASSLGGVSQETQYF.

This clonotype was counted a few times. V usage is TRBV28 and J usage is TRBJ1-1; 10 bases are a match to TRBD1. Per the germline V gene, CDR1 is MDHEN and CDR2 is SYDVKM. The CDR3 contains 14 residues. V lost 3 bases to trimming and J lost 6 bases; unmatched junction nucleotides: 4. Here the CDR3 reads CASSFDRGLPEAFF. The CDR3 DNA follows: TGTGCCAGCAGTTTCGACAGGGGGCTTCCTGAAGCTTTCTTT.

This clonotype was counted only a few times. V gene TRBV30 combines with J gene TRBJ2-3, with D unclear. The CDR3 sequence is 12 residues long. With 4 bases removed from V and 4 bases from J, the gap between germline ends came to 9 bases. CDR1 is GTSNPN and CDR2 is SVGIG in the germline V gene (reference sequence). CDR3 DNA: TGTGCCTGGACCAAACGATCAGATACGCAGTATTTT. Translating gives CAWTKRSDTQYF.

This clonotype was counted many times. At one of its ends the junction is not consistent with the germline gene, which may arise from a read error. The genes are TRBV7-2 and TRBJ2-7; the D gene is possibly TRBD2 (6 bases). CDR3 size: 13 residues. Germline assignment: CDR1 SGHTA and CDR2 FQGNSA. Here the CDR3 reads CASSLPGGYEQYF. CDR3 coding DNA: TGCGCCAGCAGCCTTCCCGGGGGCTACGAGCAGTACTTC.

CDR3 sequence (DNA): TGTGCCAGCAGAGTCGGGGTCCCCTACGAGCAGTACTTC. It yields the protein CASRVGVPYEQYF. This chain connects TRBV6-8 to TRBJ2-7; weak D call: TRBD2 (5 bases). The length of the CDR3 is 13 residues. The germline V and J ends were trimmed by 6 bases and 2 bases, with 11 bases remaining between them. Looked up from germline, CDR1 is MNHGY and CDR2 is SAAAGT.